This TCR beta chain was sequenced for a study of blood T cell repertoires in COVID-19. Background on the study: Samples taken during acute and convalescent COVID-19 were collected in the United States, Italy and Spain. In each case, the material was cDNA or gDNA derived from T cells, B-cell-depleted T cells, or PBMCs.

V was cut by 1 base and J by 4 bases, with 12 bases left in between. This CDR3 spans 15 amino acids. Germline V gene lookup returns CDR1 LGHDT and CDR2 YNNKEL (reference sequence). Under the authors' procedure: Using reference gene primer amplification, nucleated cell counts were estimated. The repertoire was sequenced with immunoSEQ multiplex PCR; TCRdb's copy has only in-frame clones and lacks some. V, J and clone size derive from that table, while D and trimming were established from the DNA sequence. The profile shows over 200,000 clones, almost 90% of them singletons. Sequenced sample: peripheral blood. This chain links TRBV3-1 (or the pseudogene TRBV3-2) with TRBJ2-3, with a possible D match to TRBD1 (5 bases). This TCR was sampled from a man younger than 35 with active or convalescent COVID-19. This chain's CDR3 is CASSQGSWGSDTQYF. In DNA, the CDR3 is TGTGCCAGCAGCCAAGGCTCCTGGGGCTCAGATACGCAGTATTTT.